This entry lists 14 T cell receptor beta chains sequenced from one sample in a study of blood T cells in healthy people across ages. For the second PCR, which ran for roughly 6 to 11 cycles, a sample-barcoded 5' primer and a J-beta primer mix were used. TCRdb passed the 5' RACE reads through MiXCR, listing each CDR3 protein once. The profile covers 650,000 to 1,000,000 distinct CDR3 sequences, with about 36% appearing a single time and 13% taken by the ten largest. The sequencing input was blood. Receptor source: a man between 18 and 29 years old in good health.

This clonotype was found many times. The chain carries TRBV6-6 and TRBJ1-1, with D perhaps matching TRBD1 (6 bases). In germline, CDR1 is MNHNY, CDR2 SVGAGI (reference sequence). The V end was cut by 5 bases, the J end by 0 bases, with 10 bases between. The CDR3 spans 14 residues. In DNA, the CDR3 is TGTGCCAGCAGTCCGGACAGAATGAACACTGAAGCTTTCTTT. It yields the protein CASSPDRMNTEAFF.

This clonotype has a handful of counts. The chain uses TRBV20-1 and TRBJ1-5; a weak D match, TRBD1 (5 bases). Germline lookup yields CDR1 DFQATT and CDR2 SNEGSKA (reference sequence). V was cut by 1 base and J by 3 bases, with 13 bases left in between. The CDR3 is made up of 15 amino acids. CDR3 nucleotides: TGCAGTGCTAGAGGGTCGCAGGGACTCAATCAGCCCCAGCATTTT. Its protein is CSARGSQGLNQPQHF.

This chain uses TRBV2 with TRBJ1-1, with D possibly matching TRBD1 (5 bases). The CDR3 consists of 14 residues. V lost 7 bases and J lost 1, with 13 bases in between. Germline V gene sequence: CDR1 SNHLY, CDR2 FYNNEI. This chain's CDR3 is CASTRGGPNTEAFF. CDR3 DNA: TGTGCCAGCACCCGGGGGGGTCCGAACACTGAAGCTTTCTTT.

This clonotype was seen repeatedly, ten times or more. The rearrangement joins TRBV4-3 to TRBJ2-7; D is unresolved. Germline CDR1 reads LGHNA; CDR2 reads YSLEER. CDR3 length equals 13 residues. The ends were cut back, 0 bases at V and 2 bases at J, with 5 bases in the middle. In DNA, the CDR3 is TGCGCCAGCAGCCAAGATCTGGCCTACGAGCAGTACTTC. The encoded protein is CASSQDLAYEQYF.

The chain uses TRBV20-1 and TRBJ2-5; 12 nucleotides line up with TRBD2. The CDR3 has 11 amino acids. Germline V gene lookup returns CDR1 DFQATT and CDR2 SNEGSKA (reference sequence). The J segment lost 11 bases and the V segment lost 6 bases, leaving 4 bases of the junction unmatched. The CDR3 protein is CSADLAGGQYF. In DNA form, the CDR3 reads TGCAGTGCGGACCTAGCGGGGGGGCAGTACTTC.

This clonotype was observed once. The J gene is TRBJ2-5, the V gene TRBV20-1, with a possible D match to TRBD1 (8 bases). The CDR3 runs to 17 residues. Trimming removed 6 bases at V and 9 bases at J, with 32 bases between. The germline gives CDR1 DFQATT, CDR2 SNEGSKA (reference sequence). CDR3 residues: CSAGAGTGEILREAQYF. The DNA of the CDR3 is TGCAGTGCCGGTGCCGGGACAGGAGAGATTCTCCGGGAGGCCCAGTACTTC.

V usage is TRBV11-2 and J usage is TRBJ2-2; D not certain. Germline V gene lookup returns CDR1 SGHAT and CDR2 FQNNGV. The ends were cut back, 8 bases at V and 4 bases at J, with 11 bases in the middle. The CDR3 contains 13 residues. The CDR3 bases are TGTGCCAGCGCGCTGGTATCCACCGGGGAGCTGTTTTTT. It specifies CASALVSTGELFF.

CDR3 amino acids: CASRHAQGGNQPQHF. As DNA, the CDR3 is TGTGCCAGCAGACACGCCCAGGGGGGCAATCAGCCCCAGCATTTT. V is TRBV6-6 and J is TRBJ1-5, with TRBD1 matching 7 bases. V gave up 6 bases and J gave up 2 bases; unmatched junction bases: 7. Germline CDR1 MNHNY, CDR2 SVGAGI (reference sequence). This CDR3 is built from 15 residues.

There are many counts of this clonotype. The chain links TRBV4-1 to TRBJ2-3; D not resolved. The CDR3 is 16 residues long. V lost 5 bases to trimming and J lost 2 bases, with 17 bases between them. Germline V lookup: CDR1 MGHRA, CDR2 YSYEKL. In nucleotides, the CDR3 is TGCGCCAGCAGCAGTCGACGCGGAAAGGCCACAGATACGCAGTATTTT. As protein: CASSSRRGKATDTQYF.

With regard to this clonotype: A read error may account for a junction end that differs from germline. This sequence joins TRBV20-1 and TRBJ1-1, with D uncertain. This CDR3 spans 15 amino acids. Germline V CDR1 and CDR2: DFQATT, SNEGSKA (reference sequence). The CDR3 bases are TGCAGTGCTAGAGACCCCGAAGGGAGTAGCACTGAAGCTTTATTT. It is translated as CSARDPEGSSTEALF.

As concerns this clonotype: This may stem from a read error, because a much larger clone lies one nucleotide away. The chain carries TRBV9 and TRBJ2-1; 7 bases agree with TRBD2. V lost 2 bases to trimming and J lost 9 bases; unmatched junction nucleotides: 11. The CDR3 spans 15 residues. Germline CDR1 reads SGDLS; CDR2 reads YYNGEE. The CDR3 DNA is TGTGCCAGCAGCGTTGATTGGGGAGGGATGACTGAGCAGTTCTTC. Translating it yields CASSVDWGGMTEQFF.

This clonotype was observed a handful of times. The rearrangement uses TRBV2 and TRBJ1-2; 11 bases are a match to TRBD1. This CDR3 is 14 amino acids long. Germline V gene data show CDR1 as SNHLY and CDR2 as FYNNEI. Trimming at V came to 4 bases and at J to 7 bases, leaving 5 bases not matched to a gene. The CDR3 loop reads CASSVGQGEIGYTF. CDR3 nucleotides: TGTGCCAGCAGTGTGGGACAGGGGGAGATTGGCTACACCTTC.

This clonotype was counted between two and nine times. The chain uses TRBV5-1 and TRBJ2-1, with D unresolved. The CDR3 consists of 14 residues. Germline-derived CDR1 and CDR2 are SGHRS and YFSETQ. The ends were cut back, 7 bases at V and 3 bases at J, with 14 bases in the middle. In DNA form, the CDR3 reads TGCGCCAGCTCTTGGGGTCTGAACTACAATGAGCAGTTCTTC. Its protein is CASSWGLNYNEQFF. The variable domain in full, with the rest retrieved from reference TRBV5-1 and TRBJ2-1, is KAGVTQTPRYLIKTRGQQVTLSCSPISGHRSVSWYQQTPGQGLQFLFEYFSETQRNKGNFPGRFSGRQFSNSRSEMNVSTLELGDSALYLCASSWGLNYNEQFFGPGTRLTVL.

V and J are TRBV9 and TRBJ2-1; 8 nucleotides match TRBD1. This CDR3 comprises 17 residues. Germline CDR1 reads SGDLS; CDR2 reads YYNGEE. With V trimmed by 2 bases and J by 6 bases, 13 bases remained unmatched. For the CDR3, the DNA is TGTGCCAGCAGCGTGGGGGTCGGGACAGGCCTAATCAATGAGCAGTTCTTC. This codes for CASSVGVGTGLINEQFF.